This paragraph reports one T cell receptor beta chain. Some clones are missing from TCRdb's copy, which holds only in-frame ones; the method was immunoSEQ multiplex PCR. The sample contains 200,000 to 300,000 clones, 80% to 90% of which appear only once. This sample is part of a study of blood T cell repertoires in COVID-19. V lost 3 bases to trimming and J lost 6 bases, with 6 bases between them. This CDR3 has 13 amino acids. Germline loops: CDR1 LGHDT, CDR2 YNNKEL (reference sequence). The chain is built from TRBV3-1 (or the pseudogene TRBV3-2) and TRBJ1-6; tentatively, D is TRBD1 (6 bases). The TCR sequence derives from a young man with active or convalescent COVID-19. The specimen sequenced was peripheral blood. Written as DNA, the CDR3 is TGTGCCAGCAGCCAGGACAGTAATTCACCCCTCCACTTT. It translates to CASSQDSNSPLHF.